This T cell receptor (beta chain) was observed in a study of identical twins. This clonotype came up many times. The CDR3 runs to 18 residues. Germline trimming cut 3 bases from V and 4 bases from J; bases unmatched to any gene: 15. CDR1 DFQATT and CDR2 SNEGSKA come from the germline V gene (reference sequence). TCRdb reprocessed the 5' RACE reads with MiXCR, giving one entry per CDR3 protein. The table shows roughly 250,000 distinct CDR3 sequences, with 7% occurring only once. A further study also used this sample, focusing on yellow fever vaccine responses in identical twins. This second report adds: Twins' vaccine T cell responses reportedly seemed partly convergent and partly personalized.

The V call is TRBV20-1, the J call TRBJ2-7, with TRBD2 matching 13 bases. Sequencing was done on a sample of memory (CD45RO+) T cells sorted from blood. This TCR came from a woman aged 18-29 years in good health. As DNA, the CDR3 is TGCAGTGCTAGTCGGACAACTAGCGGGAGGGCCTATGGGTACGAGCAGTACTTC. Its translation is CSASRTTSGRAYGYEQYF.